A selection of T cell receptor beta chains follows, all from one sample in a study of blood T cell repertoires in COVID-19. Sequencing used immunoSEQ multiplex PCR; TCRdb keeps in-frame clones, though not all of them. The sample contains 230,000 or so clones, around 82% of which appear only once. The source material was PBMCs or T cells enriched from blood (not recorded which). These TCRs come from a man in his forties or fifties who had recovered from COVID-19. Each CDR3 is given with its conserved first and last residue. Each record gives: J gene, clone size, D gene, V gene, CDR3 DNA, CDR3 protein. A D gene is named only where the DNA matches it firmly. Size values are once, few and many counts, or a class for expanded clones, and some rows have none.

j_gene: TRBJ2-1; abundance: once; d_gene: TRBD2; v_gene: TRBV23-1; CDR3nt: TGCGCCAGCAGTCAATCATTCGATAGCCCAAAAACTAGCGGGAAGACCGACTATGAGCAGTTCTTC; CDR3aa: CASSQSFDSPKTSGKTDYEQFF
j_gene: TRBJ1-1; abundance: few; d_gene: TRBD1; v_gene: TRBV30; CDR3nt: TGTGCCTGGGGGATATTTCAGGGGGGAAGTAGGAACACTGAAGCTTTCTTT; CDR3aa: CAWGIFQGGSRNTEAFF
j_gene: TRBJ2-1; abundance: .; d_gene: .; v_gene: TRBV7-9; CDR3nt: TGTGCCAGCAGCTTTAGACGGAGCAATGAGCAGTTCTTC; CDR3aa: CASSFRRSNEQFF
j_gene: TRBJ2-4; abundance: .; d_gene: TRBD2; v_gene: TRBV5-4; CDR3nt: TGTGCCAGCAGCGGGGGGGGTGATACTGGGGCCAAAAACATTCAGTACTTC; CDR3aa: CASSGGGDTGAKNIQYF
j_gene: TRBJ2-7; abundance: few; d_gene: TRBD2; v_gene: TRBV7-8; CDR3nt: TGTGCCAGCAGCTTAGTCGGAAGCGGGGGCTACGAGCAGTACTTC; CDR3aa: CASSLVGSGGYEQYF
j_gene: TRBJ1-1; abundance: .; d_gene: .; v_gene: TRBV2; CDR3nt: TGTGCCAGCAGGAGGGAGTCGGGGTTGGGCACTGAAGCTTTCTTT; CDR3aa: CASRRESGLGTEAFF
j_gene: TRBJ1-5; abundance: once; d_gene: .; v_gene: TRBV3-1/TRBV3-2; CDR3nt: TGTGCCAGCAGCACAGGATTTGCGGAACAGCCCCAGCATTTT; CDR3aa: CASSTGFAEQPQHF
j_gene: TRBJ2-7; abundance: .; d_gene: TRBD1; v_gene: TRBV11-2; CDR3nt: TGTGCCAGCAGCCTACGACAGGGGGGCTACGAGCAGTACTTC; CDR3aa: CASSLRQGGYEQYF
j_gene: TRBJ1-4; abundance: .; d_gene: TRBD1; v_gene: TRBV28; CDR3nt: TGTGCCAGCAAGAGACAGGGGGTAGGGGAAAAACTGTTTTTT; CDR3aa: CASKRQGVGEKLFF
j_gene: TRBJ1-2; abundance: .; d_gene: .; v_gene: TRBV28; CDR3nt: TGTGCCAGCAGACGCGTCCATGGCTACACCTTC; CDR3aa: CASRRVHGYTF
j_gene: TRBJ2-7; abundance: .; d_gene: .; v_gene: TRBV6-5; CDR3nt: TGTGCCAGCAGTCAGGGAAACCCCTACGAGCAGTACTTC; CDR3aa: CASSQGNPYEQYF
j_gene: TRBJ1-1; abundance: .; d_gene: .; v_gene: TRBV5-4; CDR3nt: TGTGCCAGCAGCTTGGCTTCGAACACTGAAGCTTTCTTT; CDR3aa: CASSLASNTEAFF
j_gene: TRBJ2-3; abundance: .; d_gene: TRBD2; v_gene: TRBV5-8; CDR3nt: TGTGCCAGCAGCACGTCTAGCGGTAGCACAGATACGCAGTATTTT; CDR3aa: CASSTSSGSTDTQYF
j_gene: TRBJ2-7; abundance: .; d_gene: .; v_gene: TRBV2; CDR3nt: TGTGCCAGCAGGTCTTTCTACGAGCAGTACTTC; CDR3aa: CASRSFYEQYF
j_gene: TRBJ2-7; abundance: .; d_gene: TRBD2; v_gene: TRBV27; CDR3nt: TGTGCCGCCGGGAGGCCCTACGAGCAGTACTTC; CDR3aa: CAAGRPYEQYF
j_gene: TRBJ1-2; abundance: .; d_gene: .; v_gene: TRBV28; CDR3nt: TGTGCCAGCAGTACACAACCCTATGGCTACACCTTC; CDR3aa: CASSTQPYGYTF
j_gene: TRBJ1-2; abundance: .; d_gene: .; v_gene: TRBV29-1; CDR3nt: TGCAGCGTTGACCTCGACTATGGCTACACCTTC; CDR3aa: CSVDLDYGYTF
j_gene: TRBJ1-5; abundance: .; d_gene: .; v_gene: TRBV19; CDR3nt: TGTGCCAGTAGTATGGGCCAGTCCCGGGGAAGCAATCAGCCCCAGCATTTT; CDR3aa: CASSMGQSRGSNQPQHF
j_gene: TRBJ2-1; abundance: few; d_gene: TRBD2; v_gene: TRBV28; CDR3nt: TGTGCCAGCAGTTCCCCGACTAGCCCGGCTGGGAATGAGCAGTTCTTC; CDR3aa: CASSSPTSPAGNEQFF
j_gene: TRBJ2-7; abundance: .; d_gene: .; v_gene: TRBV7-6; CDR3nt: TGTGCCAGCAGCTTAGGAGGGGGCTCCTACGAGCAGTACTTC; CDR3aa: CASSLGGGSYEQYF
j_gene: TRBJ2-5; abundance: .; d_gene: .; v_gene: TRBV6-2/TRBV6-3; CDR3nt: TGTGCCAGCAGTGCCGGGACATTAGGGAAGACCCAGTACTTC; CDR3aa: CASSAGTLGKTQYF
j_gene: TRBJ1-5; abundance: .; d_gene: TRBD1; v_gene: TRBV5-1; CDR3nt: TGCGCCAGCAGCTTGGAGACAGGGCGCAATCAGCCCCAGCATTTT; CDR3aa: CASSLETGRNQPQHF
j_gene: TRBJ2-7; abundance: .; d_gene: .; v_gene: TRBV18; CDR3nt: TGTGCCAGCTCACCACTCGACAGCCAGGGCGAGCAGTACTTC; CDR3aa: CASSPLDSQGEQYF
j_gene: TRBJ1-6; abundance: once; d_gene: .; v_gene: TRBV28; CDR3nt: TGTGCCAGCAGTTTTTTCGCCAGGGGCAATTCACCCCTCCACTTT; CDR3aa: CASSFFARGNSPLHF
j_gene: TRBJ1-2; abundance: .; d_gene: .; v_gene: TRBV7-8; CDR3nt: TGTGCCAGCAGCCCCGGGGGTGACGGCTACACCTTC; CDR3aa: CASSPGGDGYTF
j_gene: TRBJ2-7; abundance: .; d_gene: .; v_gene: TRBV19; CDR3nt: TGTGCCAGTAGCTCAGGGGATATCTCTTACGAGCAGTACTTC; CDR3aa: CASSSGDISYEQYF
j_gene: TRBJ1-2; abundance: few; d_gene: TRBD1; v_gene: TRBV2; CDR3nt: TGTGCCAGCAGTGCGGGGACAGGGGGCAACTATGGCTACACCTTC; CDR3aa: CASSAGTGGNYGYTF
j_gene: TRBJ1-2; abundance: once; d_gene: .; v_gene: TRBV12-3/TRBV12-4; CDR3nt: TGTGCCAGCAGTTTGACCGGGGGCTACACCTTC; CDR3aa: CASSLTGGYTF
j_gene: TRBJ2-7; abundance: .; d_gene: .; v_gene: TRBV7-9; CDR3nt: TGTGCCAGCAGCTCCACAGGTCCCTCCTACGAGCAGTACTTC; CDR3aa: CASSSTGPSYEQYF
j_gene: TRBJ1-1; abundance: .; d_gene: .; v_gene: TRBV10-1; CDR3nt: TGCGCCAGCAGTGAGGTCAGGGAGGACACTGAAGCTTTCTTT; CDR3aa: CASSEVREDTEAFF
j_gene: TRBJ1-5; abundance: .; d_gene: TRBD1; v_gene: TRBV6-1; CDR3nt: TGTGCCAGCAGTAAAGGGACAGGGGGCGCGGGTAGCAATCAGCCCCAGCATTTT; CDR3aa: CASSKGTGGAGSNQPQHF
j_gene: TRBJ2-7; abundance: .; d_gene: .; v_gene: TRBV7-8; CDR3nt: TGTGCCAGCAGCTTAGTGTCACTAGCATCCTACGAGCAGTACTTC; CDR3aa: CASSLVSLASYEQYF
j_gene: TRBJ2-7; abundance: .; d_gene: .; v_gene: TRBV3-1/TRBV3-2; CDR3nt: TGTGCCAGCAGCCCGATATCAGGGGTTGCACGGGAGCAGTACTTC; CDR3aa: CASSPISGVAREQYF
j_gene: TRBJ2-7; abundance: .; d_gene: TRBD1; v_gene: TRBV11-3; CDR3nt: TGTGCCAGCAGCGCGGGACAGGGCTTGCAGTACTTC; CDR3aa: CASSAGQGLQYF
j_gene: TRBJ1-6; abundance: .; d_gene: .; v_gene: TRBV6-2/TRBV6-3; CDR3nt: TGTGCCAGCAGTCGGGAGGCCCAGAAGTCCTATAATTCACCCCTCCACTTT; CDR3aa: CASSREAQKSYNSPLHF
j_gene: TRBJ2-3; abundance: .; d_gene: .; v_gene: TRBV5-4; CDR3nt: TGTGCCAGCAGCTTGGTAGGACGGGGAGTGAGCACAGATACGCAGTATTTT; CDR3aa: CASSLVGRGVSTDTQYF
j_gene: TRBJ2-1; abundance: .; d_gene: .; v_gene: TRBV3-1/TRBV3-2; CDR3nt: TGTGCCAGCAGCCTAGGGCTAGCGAACAATGAGCAGTTCTTC; CDR3aa: CASSLGLANNEQFF
j_gene: TRBJ2-7; abundance: once; d_gene: TRBD1; v_gene: TRBV4-2; CDR3nt: TGTGCCAGCAGTGCGACAGGGGCAACCTACGAGCAGTACTTC; CDR3aa: CASSATGATYEQYF
j_gene: TRBJ2-5; abundance: .; d_gene: TRBD2; v_gene: TRBV4-2; CDR3nt: TGTGCCAGCAGCCAAGATATCTGGGTGGGTAGCGGGAGTCAGACCCAGTACTTC; CDR3aa: CASSQDIWVGSGSQTQYF
j_gene: TRBJ2-7; abundance: .; d_gene: TRBD1; v_gene: TRBV11-2; CDR3nt: TGTGCCAGCACCGCCTGGACAGGGGGCGGCGAGCAGTACTTC; CDR3aa: CASTAWTGGGEQYF
j_gene: TRBJ2-7; abundance: once; d_gene: TRBD2; v_gene: TRBV13; CDR3nt: TGTGCCAGCAGCTTGTCCCGGGACTACCCCTACGAGCAGTACTTC; CDR3aa: CASSLSRDYPYEQYF
j_gene: TRBJ2-5; abundance: .; d_gene: TRBD2; v_gene: TRBV30; CDR3nt: TGTGCCTGGAACCCGGGGCGGGGGGGTCAAGAGACCCAGTACTTC; CDR3aa: CAWNPGRGGQETQYF
j_gene: TRBJ1-5; abundance: .; d_gene: .; v_gene: TRBV12-5; CDR3nt: TGTGCTAGTGGTGGGGCAGGGGTTGACCAGCCCCAGCATTTT; CDR3aa: CASGGAGVDQPQHF
j_gene: TRBJ2-7; abundance: .; d_gene: TRBD2; v_gene: TRBV20-1; CDR3nt: TGCAGTGCTAGTTTGACTAGCGCCTACGAGCAGTACTTC; CDR3aa: CSASLTSAYEQYF
j_gene: TRBJ1-6; abundance: .; d_gene: .; v_gene: TRBV4-2; CDR3nt: TGTGCCAGCAGCCAAGCCGGGAATTCACCCCTCCACTTT; CDR3aa: CASSQAGNSPLHF
j_gene: TRBJ2-4; abundance: once; d_gene: TRBD2; v_gene: TRBV9; CDR3nt: TGTGCCAGCAGCAATAGCGGGAGGGAAAACATTCAGTACTTC; CDR3aa: CASSNSGRENIQYF
j_gene: TRBJ2-1; abundance: .; d_gene: TRBD2; v_gene: TRBV11-3; CDR3nt: TGTGCCAGCAGCCCCCTCACTAGCGGAGGGGGGGATGAGCAGTTCTTC; CDR3aa: CASSPLTSGGGDEQFF